In this sample, the clone carrying this TCR beta chain turned up a few times. With 4 bases removed from V and 1 base from J, the gap between germline ends came to 11 bases. The CDR3 loop spans 15 amino acids. The germline gives CDR1 SGDLS, CDR2 YYNGEE. This record belongs to a study of early T cells in non-severe SARS-CoV-2 infection. Using its own MiXCR run on the 5' RACE reads, TCRdb lists one record per CDR3 protein. The data contain about 61,000 distinct CDR3 sequences, roughly 10% of them singletons. The source material was whole blood. This TCR came from an adult who was a healthcare worker with PCR-confirmed SARS-CoV-2 infection or an uninfected control (not recorded which). This sequence joins TRBV9 and TRBJ2-2; D is undetermined. The chain's CDR3 is CASSSRTLNTGELFF. For the CDR3, the DNA is TGTGCCAGCAGCAGTCGGACCCTGAACACCGGGGAGCTGTTTTTT.